What follows is one T cell receptor (beta chain) and its context. What it binds is unknown. This CDR3 spans 15 amino acids. V lost 0 bases, J lost 2 bases, and 9 bases lay in between. Germline values: CDR1 WSHSY, CDR2 SAAADI. The data originate from a study of cytomegalovirus exposure and HLA in healthy donors. The study's findings and limits: Listed as cytomegalovirus-associated were 150 to 200 TCR beta chains.

Primers for the PCR totalled 60 Vbeta and 13 Jbeta. The table came from immunoSEQ multiplex PCR; TCRdb's copy has only in-frame clones and leaves some out. There are about 150,000 clones in the sample; around 77% occur only once, and approximately 1.5% lies in the top ten. This clonotype was sampled from a man between 40 and 49 years old in good health and CMV-seronegative. The chain combines TRBV10-2 with TRBJ2-3; D call uncertain. The sequenced sample consisted of PBMCs. Here the CDR3 DNA reads TGCGCCAGCAGTGAGTCCCGGCGGTCCACAGATACGCAGTATTTT. Its protein is CASSESRRSTDTQYF.